This T cell receptor (beta chain) emerged from a study of blood T cell repertoires in COVID-19 (dated by TCRdb to 2018 to 2020). Turning to the overall study: Samples from collaborators originated in the United States, Italy and Spain and spanned both the acute and convalescent phases of COVID-19. The prospective study material was composed of cDNA or gDNA derived from T cells, B-cell-depleted T cells, or PBMCs. Subjects who had been exposed to COVID-19, were actively infected with it, or had recovered from it provided the deeply sampled blood TCRbeta repertoires that made up the dataset. The repertoires were released in a freely available public database intended as a resource for research on the immune response to SARS-CoV-2. The samples were drawn from two sources: the first 160 participants of the ongoing ImmuneRACE study, and fewer than 1,500 subjects contributed by 6 global collaborators. The sample metadata nearly always contained a de-identified subject ID, COVID-19 status, age in years and sex. HLA class I and class II types, where available, came from metadata supplied by the sample provider rather than from assay-based typing.

Collaborating institutions collected whole blood in K2EDTA tubes following their own protocols. For TCRbeta analysis, collaborators shipped samples as frozen whole blood, isolated PBMCs, or DNA extracted from either of those sample types. Overall results and qualifications from the work: The quantity of clinical and demographic metadata differed by source and by participant and was supplied without curation.

TCRbeta CDR3 regions were amplified from genomic DNA by means of the immunoSEQ Assay, a bias-controlled multiplex PCR. The authors processed their data as follows. The number of nucleated cells in each sample was estimated by amplification of reference gene primers within the assay. To quantify the absolute abundance of each unique TCRbeta CDR3 rearrangement, sequence reads were collapsed and filtered. For each sample, productive Simpson clonality was calculated as the square root of Simpson's diversity index over productive rearrangements. The table was pulled from immuneACCESS by TCRdb, which kept in-frame rearrangements only. Such tables lose some clones; where checked, under half of the loss comes from unresolved V genes, and the rest has no known cause. V and J calls and clone size come straight from that table; D and trimming were deduced from the DNA. Present in this sample are about 290,000 clones, around four fifths of which were seen just once. 4.1% of the sample lies in the top ten.

In the case of this clone: Its specific antigen is unknown. Per-base qualities were not stored, and no clone one base away is much larger.

The germline V gene yields MDHEN for CDR1 and SYDVKM for CDR2. Trimming accounts for 10 bases at V and 9 bases at J, while the number of junction bases matched to no gene is 9. Inclusive of the bounding cysteine and phenylalanine, the CDR3 is 12 residues long. Only the CDR3 portion is preserved as DNA: 36 bases, with reading frame beginning at the first base. The clonotype originates from a woman aged 45 to 65 with active or convalescent COVID-19. The sequencing input was peripheral blood. Here the chain combines TRBV28 and TRBJ2-1; 7 bases in between match TRBD2. The nucleotide sequence reads TGTGCCATTAGGGAGGGCCGGGGTGAGCAGTTCTTC. Its product reads: CAIREGRGEQFF. With all but the CDR3 taken from the reference TRBV28 and TRBJ2-1 genes, the full variable domain is: DVKVTQSSRYLVKRTGEKVFLECVQDMDHENMFWYRQDPGLGLRLIYFSYDVKMKEKGDIPEGYSVSREKKERFSLILESASTNQTSMYLCAIREGRGEQFFGPGTRLTVL.